This T cell receptor beta chain stems from a study of cytomegalovirus exposure and HLA in healthy donors. Study-level findings and limits: CMV serostatus was the only recorded immune exposure for donors. The study reported that TCR beta sequences accurately predicted HLA-A and HLA-B alleles in most subjects. Using the classifier, cytomegalovirus status was reportedly diagnosed with high specificity and sensitivity.

60 Vbeta and 13 Jbeta primers were used in PCR. Libraries were prepared by immunoSEQ multiplex PCR; TCRdb keeps only in-frame clonotypes and omits some of them. Seen here are roughly 180,000 clones, 80% to 90% observed once, and the top ten hold 0.77%. Regarding this clone: What it binds is unknown.

This CDR3 has 14 residues. Germline V CDR1 and CDR2: MGHDK, SYGVNS. V was pared by 3 bases and J by 3 bases, with 11 bases between. Healthy bone marrow donors made up the donor group. The chain is built from TRBV25-1 and TRBJ1-2, with D perhaps TRBD1 (5 bases). This TCR came from a woman between 18 and 29 years old in good health and CMV-seronegative. The sequenced sample consisted of PBMCs. The CDR3 is CASSDRVTHYGYTF. The CDR3 bases are TGTGCCAGCAGTGACAGGGTAACCCACTATGGCTACACCTTC.